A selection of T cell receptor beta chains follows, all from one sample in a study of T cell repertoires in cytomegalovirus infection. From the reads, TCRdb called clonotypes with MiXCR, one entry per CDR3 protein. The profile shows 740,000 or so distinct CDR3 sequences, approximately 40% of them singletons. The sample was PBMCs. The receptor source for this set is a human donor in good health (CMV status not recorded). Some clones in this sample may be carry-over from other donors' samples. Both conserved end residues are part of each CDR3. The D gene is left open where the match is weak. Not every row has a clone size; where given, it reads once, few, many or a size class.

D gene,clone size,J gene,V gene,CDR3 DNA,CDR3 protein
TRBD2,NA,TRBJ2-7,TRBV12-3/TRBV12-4,TGTGCCAGAAGTTTAGGGGTAGCGGGGAGCTACGAGCAGTACTTC,CARSLGVAGSYEQYF
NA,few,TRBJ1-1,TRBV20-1,TGCAGTGCTAGAGACCCCCCGGGGAAAGCTTTCTTT,CSARDPPGKAFF
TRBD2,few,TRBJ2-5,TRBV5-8,TGTGCCAGCAACTTCCCGTCGGTAGCGGGAGAGCAAGAGACCCAGTACTTC,CASNFPSVAGEQETQYF
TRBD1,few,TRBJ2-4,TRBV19,TGTGCCAGTAGTATGCCCCCCGGACAGGGGTCCTTAGCCAAAAACATTCAGTACTTC,CASSMPPGQGSLAKNIQYF
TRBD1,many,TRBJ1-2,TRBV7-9,TGTGCCAGCAGCTCTCTAGTAGGGGGCGGCAGCTATGGCTACACCTTC,CASSSLVGGGSYGYTF
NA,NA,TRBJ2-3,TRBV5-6,TGTGCCAGCAGCTTCCGGGGCGGGACCACCACAGATACGCAGTATTTT,CASSFRGGTTTDTQYF
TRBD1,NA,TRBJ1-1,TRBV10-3,TGTGCCATCAGATTACAGGGGGCGGCCACTGAAGCTTTCTTT,CAIRLQGAATEAFF
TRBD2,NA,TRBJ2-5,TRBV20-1,TGCAGTGCTAGACCTCAACTAGCGGGGGGGCGGGAGACCCAGTACTTC,CSARPQLAGGRETQYF
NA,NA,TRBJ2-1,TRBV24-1,TGTGCCACCAGTGACCATAGACGGAGGTACAATGAGCAGTTCTTC,CATSDHRRRYNEQFF
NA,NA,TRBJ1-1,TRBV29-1,TGCAGCGTTACACTGAACACTGAAGCTTTCTTT,CSVTLNTEAFF
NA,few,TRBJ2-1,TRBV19,TGTGCCACCAGGAGGGTTCAACCGTACAATGAGCAGTTCTTC,CATRRVQPYNEQFF